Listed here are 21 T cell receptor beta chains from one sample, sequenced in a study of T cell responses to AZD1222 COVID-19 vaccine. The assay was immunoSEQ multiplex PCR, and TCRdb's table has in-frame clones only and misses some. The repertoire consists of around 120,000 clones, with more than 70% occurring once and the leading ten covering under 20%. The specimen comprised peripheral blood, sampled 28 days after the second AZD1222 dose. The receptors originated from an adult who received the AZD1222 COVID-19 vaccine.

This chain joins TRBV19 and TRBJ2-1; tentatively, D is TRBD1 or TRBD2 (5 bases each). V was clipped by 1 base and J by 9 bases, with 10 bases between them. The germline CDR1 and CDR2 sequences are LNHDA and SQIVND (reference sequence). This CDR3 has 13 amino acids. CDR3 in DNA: TGTGCCAGTAGTATAGCGTTGGGGACTGAGCAGTTCTTC. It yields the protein CASSIALGTEQFF.

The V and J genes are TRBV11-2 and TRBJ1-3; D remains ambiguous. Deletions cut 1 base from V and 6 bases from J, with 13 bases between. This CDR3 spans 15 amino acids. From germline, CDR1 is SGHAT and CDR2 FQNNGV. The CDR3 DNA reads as TGTGCCAGCAGCTTAGCCCCAGGCACTTCAAACACCATATATTTT. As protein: CASSLAPGTSNTIYF.

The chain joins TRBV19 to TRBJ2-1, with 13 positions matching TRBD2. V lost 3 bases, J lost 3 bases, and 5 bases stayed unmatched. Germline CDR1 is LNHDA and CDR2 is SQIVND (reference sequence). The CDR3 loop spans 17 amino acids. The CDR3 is CASSIHGLAGDYNEQFF. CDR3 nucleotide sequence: TGTGCCAGTAGTATCCATGGACTAGCGGGGGACTACAATGAGCAGTTCTTC. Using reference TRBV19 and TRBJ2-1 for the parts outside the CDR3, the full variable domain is DGGITQSPKYLFRKEGQNVTLSCEQNLNHDAMYWYRQDPGQGLRLIYYSQIVNDFQKGDIAEGYSVSREKKESFPLTVTSAQKNPTAFYLCASSIHGLAGDYNEQFFGPGTRLTVL.

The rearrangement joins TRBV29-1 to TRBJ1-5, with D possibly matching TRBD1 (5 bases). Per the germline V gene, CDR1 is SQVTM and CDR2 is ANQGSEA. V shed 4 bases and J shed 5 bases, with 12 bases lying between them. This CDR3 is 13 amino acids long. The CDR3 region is CSVGEGYDQPQHF. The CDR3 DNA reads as TGCAGCGTTGGGGAGGGGTACGATCAGCCCCAGCATTTT.

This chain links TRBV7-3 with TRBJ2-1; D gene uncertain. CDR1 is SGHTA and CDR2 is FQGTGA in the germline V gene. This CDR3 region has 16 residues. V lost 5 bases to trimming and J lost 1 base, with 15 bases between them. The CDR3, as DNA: TGTGCCAGCAGCCCCCAGGTCCAATTATCCTACAATGAGCAGTTCTTC. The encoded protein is CASSPQVQLSYNEQFF.

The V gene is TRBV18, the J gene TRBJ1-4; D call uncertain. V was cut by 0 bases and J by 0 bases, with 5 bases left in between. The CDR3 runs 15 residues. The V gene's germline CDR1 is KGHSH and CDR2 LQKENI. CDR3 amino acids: CASSPPAATNEKLFF. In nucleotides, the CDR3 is TGTGCCAGCTCACCACCGGCCGCAACTAATGAAAAACTGTTTTTT.

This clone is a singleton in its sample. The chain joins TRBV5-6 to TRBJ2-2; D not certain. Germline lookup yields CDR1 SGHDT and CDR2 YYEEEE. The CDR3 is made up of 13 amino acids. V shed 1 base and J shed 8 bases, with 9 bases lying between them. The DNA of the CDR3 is TGTGCCAGCAGCTTGAATTATGGGGGGGAGCTGTTTTTT. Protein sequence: CASSLNYGGELFF.

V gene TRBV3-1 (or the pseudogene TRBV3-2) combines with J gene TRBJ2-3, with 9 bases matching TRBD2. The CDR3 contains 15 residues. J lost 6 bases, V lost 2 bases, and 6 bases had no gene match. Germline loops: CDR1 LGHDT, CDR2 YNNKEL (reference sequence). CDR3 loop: CASSQTSGPWDTQYF. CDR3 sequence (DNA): TGTGCCAGCAGCCAAACTAGCGGGCCTTGGGATACGCAGTATTTT.

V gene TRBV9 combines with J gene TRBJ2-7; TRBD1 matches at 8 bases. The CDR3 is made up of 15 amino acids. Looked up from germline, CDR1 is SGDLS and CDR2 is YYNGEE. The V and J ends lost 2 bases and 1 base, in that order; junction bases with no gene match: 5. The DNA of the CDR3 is TGTGCCAGCAGCGTCGGGACAGGAAGATCCTACGAGCAGTACTTC. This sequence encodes CASSVGTGRSYEQYF. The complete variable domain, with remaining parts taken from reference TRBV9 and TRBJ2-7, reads DSGVTQTPKHLITATGQRVTLRCSPRSGDLSVYWYQQSLDQGLQFLIQYYNGEERAKGNILERFSAQQFPDLHSELNLSSLELGDSALYFCASSVGTGRSYEQYFGPGTRLTVT.

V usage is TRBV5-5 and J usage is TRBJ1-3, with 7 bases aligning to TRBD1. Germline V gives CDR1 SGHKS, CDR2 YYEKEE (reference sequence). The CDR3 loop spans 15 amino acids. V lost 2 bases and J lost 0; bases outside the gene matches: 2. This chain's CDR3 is CASSLDRASGNTIYF. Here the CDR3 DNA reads TGTGCCAGCAGCTTAGACAGGGCCTCTGGAAACACCATATATTTT.

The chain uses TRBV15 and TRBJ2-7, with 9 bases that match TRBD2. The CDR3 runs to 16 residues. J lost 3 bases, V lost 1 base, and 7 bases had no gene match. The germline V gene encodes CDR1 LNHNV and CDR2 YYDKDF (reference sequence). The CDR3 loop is CATSRGGREGLYEQYF. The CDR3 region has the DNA TGTGCCACCAGCAGAGGAGGGCGGGAGGGCCTCTACGAGCAGTACTTC.

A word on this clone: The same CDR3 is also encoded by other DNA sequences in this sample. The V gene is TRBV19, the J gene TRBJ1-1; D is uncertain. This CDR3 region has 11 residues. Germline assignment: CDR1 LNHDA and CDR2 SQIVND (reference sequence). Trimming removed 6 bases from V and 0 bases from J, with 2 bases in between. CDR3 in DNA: TGTGCCAGTAGGCTGAACACTGAAGCTTTCTTT. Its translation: CASRLNTEAFF.

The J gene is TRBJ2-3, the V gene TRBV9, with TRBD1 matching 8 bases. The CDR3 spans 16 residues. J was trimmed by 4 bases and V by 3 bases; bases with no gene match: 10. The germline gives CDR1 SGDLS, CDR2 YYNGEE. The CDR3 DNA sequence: TGTGCCAGCAGCGACATTAACAGGGGGAGCGCAGATACGCAGTATTTT. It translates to CASSDINRGSADTQYF.

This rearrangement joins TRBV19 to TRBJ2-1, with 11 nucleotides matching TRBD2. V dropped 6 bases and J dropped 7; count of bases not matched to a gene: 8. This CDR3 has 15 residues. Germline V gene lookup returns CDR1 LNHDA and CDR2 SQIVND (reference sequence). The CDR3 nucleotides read TGTGCCAGTAGCGATAGCGGGAGGGCCGGTAATGAGCAGTTCTTC. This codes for CASSDSGRAGNEQFF.

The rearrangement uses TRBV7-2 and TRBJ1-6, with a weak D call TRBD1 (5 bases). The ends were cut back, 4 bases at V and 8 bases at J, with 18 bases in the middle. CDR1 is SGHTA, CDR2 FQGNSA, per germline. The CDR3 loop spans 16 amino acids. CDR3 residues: CASSSRETGDHSPLHF. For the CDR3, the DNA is TGTGCCAGCAGCTCTCGCGAGACGGGGGATCATTCACCCCTCCACTTT.

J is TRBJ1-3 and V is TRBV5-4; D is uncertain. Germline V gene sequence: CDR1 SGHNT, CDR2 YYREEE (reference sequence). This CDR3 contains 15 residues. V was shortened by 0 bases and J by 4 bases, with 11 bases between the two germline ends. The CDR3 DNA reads TGTGCCAGCAGCTTGGCCGGAGGGAGCGGAAACACCATATATTTT. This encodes CASSLAGGSGNTIYF.

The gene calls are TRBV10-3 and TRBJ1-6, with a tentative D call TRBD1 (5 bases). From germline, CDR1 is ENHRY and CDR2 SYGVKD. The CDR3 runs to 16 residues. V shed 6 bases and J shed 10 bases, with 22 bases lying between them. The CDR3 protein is CAISGGGRDSWSPLHF. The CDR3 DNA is TGTGCCATCAGCGGAGGAGGCAGGGACTCTTGGTCACCCCTCCACTTT.

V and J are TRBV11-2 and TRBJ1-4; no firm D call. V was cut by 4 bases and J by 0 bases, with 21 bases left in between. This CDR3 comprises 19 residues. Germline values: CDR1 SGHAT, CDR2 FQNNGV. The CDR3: CASSWESPGSKATNEKLFF. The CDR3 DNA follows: TGTGCCAGCAGCTGGGAATCTCCCGGGTCCAAGGCAACTAATGAAAAACTGTTTTTT.

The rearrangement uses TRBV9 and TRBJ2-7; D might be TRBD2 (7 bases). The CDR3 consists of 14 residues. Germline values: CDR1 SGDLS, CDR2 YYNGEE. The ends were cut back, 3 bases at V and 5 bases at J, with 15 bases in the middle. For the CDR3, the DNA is TGTGCCAGCAGCGCCGGGGGGCGGGGTAACGAGCAGTACTTC. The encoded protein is CASSAGGRGNEQYF.

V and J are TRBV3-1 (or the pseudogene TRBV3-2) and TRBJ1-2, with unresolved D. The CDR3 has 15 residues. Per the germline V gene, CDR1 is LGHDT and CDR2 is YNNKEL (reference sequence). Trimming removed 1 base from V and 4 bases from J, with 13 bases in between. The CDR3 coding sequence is TGTGCCAGCAGCCAAGGGGCCGAAGGGAGCTATGGCTACACCTTC. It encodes CASSQGAEGSYGYTF.

Written as DNA, the CDR3 is TGTGCCAGCAGCAAAGGGACTGAACCAGGCCTTAACACTGAAGCTTTCTTT. Protein sequence: CASSKGTEPGLNTEAFF. The J gene is TRBJ1-1, the V gene TRBV21-1. TRBV21-1 is noted as a pseudogene. The CDR3 covers 17 residues.